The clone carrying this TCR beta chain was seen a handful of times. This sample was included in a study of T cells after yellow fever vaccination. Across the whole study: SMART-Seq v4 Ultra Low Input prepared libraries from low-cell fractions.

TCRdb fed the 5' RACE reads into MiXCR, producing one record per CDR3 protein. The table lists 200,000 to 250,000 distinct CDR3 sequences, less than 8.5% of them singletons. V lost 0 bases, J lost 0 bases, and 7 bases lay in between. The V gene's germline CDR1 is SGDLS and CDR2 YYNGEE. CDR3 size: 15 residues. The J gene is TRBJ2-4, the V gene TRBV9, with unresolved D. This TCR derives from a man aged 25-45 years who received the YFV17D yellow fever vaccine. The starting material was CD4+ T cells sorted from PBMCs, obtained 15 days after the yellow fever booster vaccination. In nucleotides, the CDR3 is TGTGCCAGCAGCGTAGCTTCCGGAGCCAAAAACATTCAGTACTTC. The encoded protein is CASSVASGAKNIQYF.